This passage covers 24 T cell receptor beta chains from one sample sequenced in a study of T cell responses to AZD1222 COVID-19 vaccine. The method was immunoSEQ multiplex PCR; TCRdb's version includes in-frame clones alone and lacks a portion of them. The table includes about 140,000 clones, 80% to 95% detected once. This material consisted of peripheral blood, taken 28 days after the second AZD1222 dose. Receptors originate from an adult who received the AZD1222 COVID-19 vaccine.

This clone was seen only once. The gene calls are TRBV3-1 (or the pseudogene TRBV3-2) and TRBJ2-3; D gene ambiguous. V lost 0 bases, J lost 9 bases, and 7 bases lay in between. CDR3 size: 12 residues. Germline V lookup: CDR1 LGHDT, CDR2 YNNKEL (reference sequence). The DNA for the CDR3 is TGTGCCAGCAGCCAAGAGGGTAGAACGCAGTATTTT. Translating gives CASSQEGRTQYF.

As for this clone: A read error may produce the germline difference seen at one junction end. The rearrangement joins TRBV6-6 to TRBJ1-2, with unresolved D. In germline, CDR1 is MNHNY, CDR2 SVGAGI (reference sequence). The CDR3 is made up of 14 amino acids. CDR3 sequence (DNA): TGTGCCAGCAGTAACTCTGCCGGGGAGCGAGGCTACACCTTC. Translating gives CASSNSAGERGYTF.

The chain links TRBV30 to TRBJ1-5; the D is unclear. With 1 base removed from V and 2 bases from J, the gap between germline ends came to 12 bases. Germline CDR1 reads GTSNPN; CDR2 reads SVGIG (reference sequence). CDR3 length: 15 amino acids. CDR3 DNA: TGTGCCTGGAGTGCTAAAGGGCAGGGCAATCAGCCCCAGCATTTT. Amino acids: CAWSAKGQGNQPQHF.

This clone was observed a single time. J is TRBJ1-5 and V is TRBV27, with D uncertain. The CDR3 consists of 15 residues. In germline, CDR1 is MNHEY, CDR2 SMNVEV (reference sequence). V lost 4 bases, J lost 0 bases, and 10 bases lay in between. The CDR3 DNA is TGTGCCAGCAGTTATGACAACAATAGCAATCAGCCCCAGCATTTT. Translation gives CASSYDNNSNQPQHF.

In DNA form, the CDR3 reads TGTGCCAGCAGTGCAGCCCGGGGTAACTATGGCTACACCTTC. The encoded protein is CASSAARGNYGYTF. The chain uses TRBV9 and TRBJ1-2; D is unresolved. The germline V gene has CDR1 SGDLS and CDR2 YYNGEE. The V end was cut by 5 bases, the J end by 1 base, with 12 bases between. This CDR3 is 14 amino acids long.

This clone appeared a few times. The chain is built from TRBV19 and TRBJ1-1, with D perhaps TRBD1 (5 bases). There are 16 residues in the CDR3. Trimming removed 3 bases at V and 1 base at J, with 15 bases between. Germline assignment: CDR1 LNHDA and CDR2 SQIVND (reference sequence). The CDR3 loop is CASSIVGDRGNTEAFF. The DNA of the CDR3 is TGTGCCAGTAGTATTGTCGGGGACCGGGGGAACACTGAAGCTTTCTTT.

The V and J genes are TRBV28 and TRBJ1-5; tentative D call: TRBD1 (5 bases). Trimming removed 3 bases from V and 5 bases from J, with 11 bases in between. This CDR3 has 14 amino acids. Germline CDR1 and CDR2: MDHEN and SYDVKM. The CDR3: CASSLPGRDQPQHF. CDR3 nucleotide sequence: TGTGCCAGCAGTTTGCCAGGGAGGGATCAGCCCCAGCATTTT.

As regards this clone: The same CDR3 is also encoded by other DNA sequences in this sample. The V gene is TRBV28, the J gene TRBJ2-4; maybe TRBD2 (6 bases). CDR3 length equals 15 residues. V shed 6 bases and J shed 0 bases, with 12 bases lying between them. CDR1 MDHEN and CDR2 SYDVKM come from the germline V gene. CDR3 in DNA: TGTGCCAGCAGCAGCGGGTCCCTAGCCAAAAACATTCAGTACTTC. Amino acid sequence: CASSSGSLAKNIQYF. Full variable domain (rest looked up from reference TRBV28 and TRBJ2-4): DVKVTQSSRYLVKRTGEKVFLECVQDMDHENMFWYRQDPGLGLRLIYFSYDVKMKEKGDIPEGYSVSREKKERFSLILESASTNQTSMYLCASSSGSLAKNIQYFGAGTRLSVL.

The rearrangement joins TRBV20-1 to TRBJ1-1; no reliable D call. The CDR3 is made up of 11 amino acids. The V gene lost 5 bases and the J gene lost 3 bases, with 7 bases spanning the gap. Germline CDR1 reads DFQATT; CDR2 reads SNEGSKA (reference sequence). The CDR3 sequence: CSAPTDTEAFF. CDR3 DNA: TGCAGTGCTCCGACGGACACTGAAGCTTTCTTT.

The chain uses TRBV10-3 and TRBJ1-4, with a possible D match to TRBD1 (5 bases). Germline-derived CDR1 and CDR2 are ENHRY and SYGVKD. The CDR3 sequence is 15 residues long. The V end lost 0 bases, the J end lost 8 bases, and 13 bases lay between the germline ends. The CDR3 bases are TGTGCCATCAGTGAGTCGAGGGGCGCCGAGGAAAAACTGTTTTTT. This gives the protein CAISESRGAEEKLFF.

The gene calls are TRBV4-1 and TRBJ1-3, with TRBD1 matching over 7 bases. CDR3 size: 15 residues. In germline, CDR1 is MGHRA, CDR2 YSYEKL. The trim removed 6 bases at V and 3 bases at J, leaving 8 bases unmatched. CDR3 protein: CASSWTGMGGNTIYF. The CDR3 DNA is TGCGCCAGCAGTTGGACAGGCATGGGTGGAAACACCATATATTTT.

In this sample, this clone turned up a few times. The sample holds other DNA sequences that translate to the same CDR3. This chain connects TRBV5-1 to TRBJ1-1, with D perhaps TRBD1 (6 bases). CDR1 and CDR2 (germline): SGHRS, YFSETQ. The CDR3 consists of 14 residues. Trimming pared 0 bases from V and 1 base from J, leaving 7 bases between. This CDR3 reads CASSLGQENTEAFF. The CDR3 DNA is TGCGCCAGCAGCTTGGGACAGGAGAACACTGAAGCTTTCTTT.

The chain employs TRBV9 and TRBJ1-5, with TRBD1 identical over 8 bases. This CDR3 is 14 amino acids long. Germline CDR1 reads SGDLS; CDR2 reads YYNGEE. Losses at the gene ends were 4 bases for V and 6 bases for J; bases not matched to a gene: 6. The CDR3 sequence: CASSSGTGRQPQHF. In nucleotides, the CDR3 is TGTGCCAGCAGCTCCGGGACAGGACGTCAGCCCCAGCATTTT. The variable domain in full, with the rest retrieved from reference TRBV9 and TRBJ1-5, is DSGVTQTPKHLITATGQRVTLRCSPRSGDLSVYWYQQSLDQGLQFLIQYYNGEERAKGNILERFSAQQFPDLHSELNLSSLELGDSALYFCASSSGTGRQPQHFGDGTRLSIL.

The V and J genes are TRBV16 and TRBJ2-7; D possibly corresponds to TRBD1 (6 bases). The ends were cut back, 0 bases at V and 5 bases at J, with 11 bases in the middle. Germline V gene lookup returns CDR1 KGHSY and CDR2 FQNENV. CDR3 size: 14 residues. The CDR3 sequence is CASSQSQTGHEQYF. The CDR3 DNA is TGTGCCAGCAGCCAATCACAGACAGGCCACGAGCAGTACTTC.

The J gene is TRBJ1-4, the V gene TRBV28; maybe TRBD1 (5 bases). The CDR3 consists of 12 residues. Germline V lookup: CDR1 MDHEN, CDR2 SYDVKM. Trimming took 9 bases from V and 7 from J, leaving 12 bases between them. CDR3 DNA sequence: TGTGCCAGTGGGGGAGTTCGTGAAAAACTGTTTTTT. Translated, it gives CASGGVREKLFF.

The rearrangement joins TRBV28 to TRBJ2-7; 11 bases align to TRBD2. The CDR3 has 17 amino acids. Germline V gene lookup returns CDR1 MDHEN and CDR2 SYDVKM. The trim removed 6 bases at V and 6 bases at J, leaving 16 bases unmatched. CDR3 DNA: TGTGCCAGCAGCTCGAAACCCGTAGCGGGAGGGCCCCGCGAGCAGTACTTC. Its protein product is CASSSKPVAGGPREQYF.

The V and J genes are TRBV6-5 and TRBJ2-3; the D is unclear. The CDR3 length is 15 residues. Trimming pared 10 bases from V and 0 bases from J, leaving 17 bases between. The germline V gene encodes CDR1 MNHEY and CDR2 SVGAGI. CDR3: CATGRQTDSTDTQYF. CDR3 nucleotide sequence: TGTGCCACCGGTAGGCAAACGGATAGCACAGATACGCAGTATTTT.

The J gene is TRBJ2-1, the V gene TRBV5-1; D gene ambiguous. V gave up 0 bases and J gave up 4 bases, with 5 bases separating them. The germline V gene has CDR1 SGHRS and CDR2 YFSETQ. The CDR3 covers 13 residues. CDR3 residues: CASSLDLYNEQFF. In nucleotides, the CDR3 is TGCGCCAGCAGCTTGGACTTGTACAATGAGCAGTTCTTC.

CDR3: CASSKLGGDPEAFF. DNA of the CDR3: TGTGCCAGCAGCAAACTTGGGGGAGATCCTGAAGCTTTCTTT. This chain joins TRBV3-1 (or the pseudogene TRBV3-2) and TRBJ1-1; TRBD1 might be the D (5 bases). The V end lost 5 bases, the J end lost 6 bases, and 16 bases lay between the germline ends. The length of the CDR3 is 14 residues. Per germline, CDR1 LGHDT and CDR2 YNNKEL (reference sequence).

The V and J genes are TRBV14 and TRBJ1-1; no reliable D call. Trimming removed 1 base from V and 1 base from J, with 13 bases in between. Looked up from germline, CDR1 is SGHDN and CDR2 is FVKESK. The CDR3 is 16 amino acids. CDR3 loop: CASSQGQVHPNTEAFF. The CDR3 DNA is TGTGCCAGCAGCCAAGGCCAGGTTCACCCGAACACTGAAGCTTTCTTT. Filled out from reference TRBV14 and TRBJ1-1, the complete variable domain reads EAGVTQFPSHSVIEKGQTVTLRCDPISGHDNLYWYRRVMGKEIKFLLHFVKESKQDESGMPNNRFLAERTGGTYSTLKVQPAELEDSGVYFCASSQGQVHPNTEAFFGQGTRLTVV.

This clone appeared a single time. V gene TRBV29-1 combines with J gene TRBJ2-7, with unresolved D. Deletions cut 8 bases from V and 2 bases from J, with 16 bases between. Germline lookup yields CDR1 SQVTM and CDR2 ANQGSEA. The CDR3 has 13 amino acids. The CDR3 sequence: CSSSPFPAYEQYF. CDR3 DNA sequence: TGCAGCTCCTCTCCCTTCCCCGCCTACGAGCAGTACTTC.

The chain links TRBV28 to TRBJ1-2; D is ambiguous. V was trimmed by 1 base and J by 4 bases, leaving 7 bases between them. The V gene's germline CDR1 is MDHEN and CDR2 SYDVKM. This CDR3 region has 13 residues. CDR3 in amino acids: CASSLSYSYGYTF. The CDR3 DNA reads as TGTGCCAGCAGTTTATCCTACAGCTATGGCTACACCTTC.

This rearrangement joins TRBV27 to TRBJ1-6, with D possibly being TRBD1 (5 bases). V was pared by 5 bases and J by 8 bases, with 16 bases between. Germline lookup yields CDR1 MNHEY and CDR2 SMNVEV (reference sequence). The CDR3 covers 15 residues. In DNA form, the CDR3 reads TGTGCCAGCAGTCCCTCAGGTCAGGGTTATTCACCCCTCCACTTT. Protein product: CASSPSGQGYSPLHF.

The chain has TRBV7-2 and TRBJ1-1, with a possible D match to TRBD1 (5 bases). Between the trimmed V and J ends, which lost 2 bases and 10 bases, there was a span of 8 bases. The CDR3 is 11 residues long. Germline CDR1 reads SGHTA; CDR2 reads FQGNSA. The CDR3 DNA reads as TGTGCCAGCAGCTTAAGGGGCAGAGCTTTCTTT. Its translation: CASSLRGRAFF.